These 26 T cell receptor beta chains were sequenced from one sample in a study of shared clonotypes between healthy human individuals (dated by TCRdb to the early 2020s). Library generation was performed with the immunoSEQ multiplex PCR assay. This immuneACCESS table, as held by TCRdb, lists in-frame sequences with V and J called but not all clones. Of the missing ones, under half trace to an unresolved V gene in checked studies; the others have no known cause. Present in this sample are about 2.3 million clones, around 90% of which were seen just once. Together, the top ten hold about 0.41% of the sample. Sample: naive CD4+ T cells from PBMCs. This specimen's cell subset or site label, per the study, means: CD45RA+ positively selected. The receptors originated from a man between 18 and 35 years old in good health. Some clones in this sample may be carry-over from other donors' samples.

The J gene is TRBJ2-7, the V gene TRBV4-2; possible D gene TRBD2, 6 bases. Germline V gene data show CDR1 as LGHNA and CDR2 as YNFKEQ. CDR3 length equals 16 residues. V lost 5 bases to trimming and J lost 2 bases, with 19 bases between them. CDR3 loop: CASSRGVGSVTYEQYF. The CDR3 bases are TGTGCCAGCAGCAGGGGAGTCGGGAGTGTCACCTACGAGCAGTACTTC.

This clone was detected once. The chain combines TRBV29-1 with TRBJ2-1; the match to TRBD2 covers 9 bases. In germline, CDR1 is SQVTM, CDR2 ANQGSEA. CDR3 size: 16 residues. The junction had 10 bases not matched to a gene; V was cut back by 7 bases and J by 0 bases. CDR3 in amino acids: CSARGQREASYNEQFF. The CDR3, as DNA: TGCAGCGCTCGGGGGCAGCGGGAGGCCTCCTACAATGAGCAGTTCTTC.

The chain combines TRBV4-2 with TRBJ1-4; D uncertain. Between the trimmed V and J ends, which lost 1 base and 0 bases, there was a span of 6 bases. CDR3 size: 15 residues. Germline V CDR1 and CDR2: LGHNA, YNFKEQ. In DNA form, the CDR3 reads TGTGCCAGCAGCCAAGGCGGGACAACTAATGAAAAACTGTTTTTT. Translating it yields CASSQGGTTNEKLFF.

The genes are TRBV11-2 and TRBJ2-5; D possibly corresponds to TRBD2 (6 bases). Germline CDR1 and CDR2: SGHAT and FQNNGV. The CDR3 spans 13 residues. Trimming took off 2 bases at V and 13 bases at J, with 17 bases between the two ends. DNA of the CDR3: TGTGCCAGCAGCTTATTGGGGTTGGAGGGACGGTACTTC. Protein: CASSLLGLEGRYF.

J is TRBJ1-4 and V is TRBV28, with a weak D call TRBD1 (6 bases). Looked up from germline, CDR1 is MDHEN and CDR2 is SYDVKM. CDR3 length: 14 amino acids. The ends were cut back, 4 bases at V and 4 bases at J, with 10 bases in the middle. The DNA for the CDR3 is TGTGCCAGCAGTTCAGGGGAAGTTAATGAAAAACTGTTTTTT. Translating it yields CASSSGEVNEKLFF.

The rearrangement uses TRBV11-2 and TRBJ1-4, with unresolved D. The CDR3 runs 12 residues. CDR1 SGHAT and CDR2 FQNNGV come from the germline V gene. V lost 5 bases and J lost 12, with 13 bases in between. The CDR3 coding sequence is TGTGCCAGCAGCCATTGGGAGAGACAACTGTTTTTT. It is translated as CASSHWERQLFF.

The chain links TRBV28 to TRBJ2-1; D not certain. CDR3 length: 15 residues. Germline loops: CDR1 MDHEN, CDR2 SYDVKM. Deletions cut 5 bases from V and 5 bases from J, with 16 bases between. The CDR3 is CASSPPGIGHNEQFF. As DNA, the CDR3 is TGTGCCAGCAGTCCGCCGGGCATTGGCCACAATGAGCAGTTCTTC.

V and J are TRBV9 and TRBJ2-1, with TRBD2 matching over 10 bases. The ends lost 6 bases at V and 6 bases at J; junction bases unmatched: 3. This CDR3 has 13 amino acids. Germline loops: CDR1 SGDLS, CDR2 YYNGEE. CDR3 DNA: TGTGCCAGCAATCTAGCGGGGGTCAATGAGCAGTTCTTC. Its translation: CASNLAGVNEQFF. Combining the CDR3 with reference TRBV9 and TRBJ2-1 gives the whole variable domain DSGVTQTPKHLITATGQRVTLRCSPRSGDLSVYWYQQSLDQGLQFLIQYYNGEERAKGNILERFSAQQFPDLHSELNLSSLELGDSALYFCASNLAGVNEQFFGPGTRLTVL.

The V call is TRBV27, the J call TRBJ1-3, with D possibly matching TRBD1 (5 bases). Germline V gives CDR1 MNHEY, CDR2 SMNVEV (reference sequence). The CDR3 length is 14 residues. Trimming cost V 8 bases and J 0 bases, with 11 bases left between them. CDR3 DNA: TGTGCCAGCGGGGCGTTGGGCTCTGGAAACACCATATATTTT. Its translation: CASGALGSGNTIYF.

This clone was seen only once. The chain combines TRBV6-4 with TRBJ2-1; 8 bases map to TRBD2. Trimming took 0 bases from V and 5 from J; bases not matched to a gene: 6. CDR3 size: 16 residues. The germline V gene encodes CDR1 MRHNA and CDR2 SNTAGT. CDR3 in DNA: TGTGCCAGCAGTGACTCGTCCAGCGGGAGAAACAATGAGCAGTTCTTC. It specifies CASSDSSSGRNNEQFF.

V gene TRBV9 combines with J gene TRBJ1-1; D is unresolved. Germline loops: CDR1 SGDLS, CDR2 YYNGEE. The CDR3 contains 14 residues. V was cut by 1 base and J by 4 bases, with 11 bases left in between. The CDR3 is CASSVRPYSTEAFF. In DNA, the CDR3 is TGTGCCAGCAGCGTACGTCCCTATAGCACTGAAGCTTTCTTT.

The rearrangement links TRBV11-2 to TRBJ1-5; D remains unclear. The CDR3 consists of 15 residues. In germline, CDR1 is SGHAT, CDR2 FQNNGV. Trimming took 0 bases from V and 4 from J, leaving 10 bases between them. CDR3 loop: CASSLDPGGNQPQHF. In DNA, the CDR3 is TGTGCCAGCAGCTTAGACCCAGGAGGGAATCAGCCCCAGCATTTT.

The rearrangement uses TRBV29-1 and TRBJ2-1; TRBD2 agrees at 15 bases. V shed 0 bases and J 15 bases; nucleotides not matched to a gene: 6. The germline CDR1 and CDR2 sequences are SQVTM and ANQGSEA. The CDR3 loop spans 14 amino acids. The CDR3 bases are TGCAGCGTTGAAGAGGGACTAGCGGGAGGCCCCAGGTTCTTC. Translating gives CSVEEGLAGGPRFF.

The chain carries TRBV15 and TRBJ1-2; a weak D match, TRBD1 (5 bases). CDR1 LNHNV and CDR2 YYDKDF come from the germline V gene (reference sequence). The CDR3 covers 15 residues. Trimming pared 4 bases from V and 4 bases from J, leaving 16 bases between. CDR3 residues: CATSTPGGPTYGYTF. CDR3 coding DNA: TGTGCCACCAGCACCCCCGGGGGACCTACCTATGGCTACACCTTC.

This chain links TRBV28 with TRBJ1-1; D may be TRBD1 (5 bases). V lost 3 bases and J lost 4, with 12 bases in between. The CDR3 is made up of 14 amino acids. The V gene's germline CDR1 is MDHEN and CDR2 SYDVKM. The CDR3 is CASSLTTRGTEAFF. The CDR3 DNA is TGTGCCAGCAGTTTGACAACTAGGGGCACTGAAGCTTTCTTT. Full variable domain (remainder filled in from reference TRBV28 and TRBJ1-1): DVKVTQSSRYLVKRTGEKVFLECVQDMDHENMFWYRQDPGLGLRLIYFSYDVKMKEKGDIPEGYSVSREKKERFSLILESASTNQTSMYLCASSLTTRGTEAFFGQGTRLTVV.

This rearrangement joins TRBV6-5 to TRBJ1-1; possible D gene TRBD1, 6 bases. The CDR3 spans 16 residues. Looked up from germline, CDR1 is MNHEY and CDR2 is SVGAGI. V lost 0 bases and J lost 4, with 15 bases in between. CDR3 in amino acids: CASSYSRGGLGTEAFF. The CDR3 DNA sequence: TGTGCCAGCAGTTACTCGAGAGGGGGATTGGGCACTGAAGCTTTCTTT.

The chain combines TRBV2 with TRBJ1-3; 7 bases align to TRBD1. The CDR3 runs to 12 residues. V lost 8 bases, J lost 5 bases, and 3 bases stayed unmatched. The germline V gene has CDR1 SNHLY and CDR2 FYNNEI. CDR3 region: CASRDRRNTIYF. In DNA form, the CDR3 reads TGTGCCAGCCGGGACAGAAGAAACACCATATATTTT. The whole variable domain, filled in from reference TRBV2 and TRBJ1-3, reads EPEVTQTPSHQVTQMGQEVILRCVPISNHLYFYWYRQILGQKVEFLVSFYNNEISEKSEIFDDQFSVERPDGSNFTLKIRSTKLEDSAMYFCASRDRRNTIYFGEGSWLTVV.

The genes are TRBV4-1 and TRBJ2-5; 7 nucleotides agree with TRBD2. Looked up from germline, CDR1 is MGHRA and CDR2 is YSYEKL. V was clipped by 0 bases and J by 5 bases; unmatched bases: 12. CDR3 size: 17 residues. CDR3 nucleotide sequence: TGCGCCAGCAGCCAAGAACCCGGAGAGCGGGGTGGGGAGACCCAGTACTTC. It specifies CASSQEPGERGGETQYF.

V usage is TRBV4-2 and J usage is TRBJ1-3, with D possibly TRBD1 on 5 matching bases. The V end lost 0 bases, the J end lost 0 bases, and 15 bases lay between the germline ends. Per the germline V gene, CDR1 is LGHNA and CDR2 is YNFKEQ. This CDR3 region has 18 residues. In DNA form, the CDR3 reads TGTGCCAGCAGCCAAGATATAGGAAGGGGAAGCTCTGGAAACACCATATATTTT. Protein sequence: CASSQDIGRGSSGNTIYF.

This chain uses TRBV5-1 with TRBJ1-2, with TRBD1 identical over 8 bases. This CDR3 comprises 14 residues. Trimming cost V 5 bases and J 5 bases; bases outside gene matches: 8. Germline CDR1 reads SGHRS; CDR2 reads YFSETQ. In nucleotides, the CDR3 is TGCGCCAGCAGTCCGGACAGGGCCTTATATGGCTACACCTTC. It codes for CASSPDRALYGYTF.

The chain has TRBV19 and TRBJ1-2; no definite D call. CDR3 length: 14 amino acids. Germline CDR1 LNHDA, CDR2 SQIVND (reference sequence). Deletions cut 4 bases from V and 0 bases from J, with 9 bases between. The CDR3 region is CASSKVEANYGYTF. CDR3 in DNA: TGTGCCAGTAGTAAAGTCGAAGCTAACTATGGCTACACCTTC.

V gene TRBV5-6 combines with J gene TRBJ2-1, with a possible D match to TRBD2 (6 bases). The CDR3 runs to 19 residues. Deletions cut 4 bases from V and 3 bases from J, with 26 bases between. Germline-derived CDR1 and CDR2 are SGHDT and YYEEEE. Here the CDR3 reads CASSPSPRRAGSGYNEQFF. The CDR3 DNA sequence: TGTGCCAGCAGCCCATCGCCCAGGCGGGCTGGTAGCGGCTACAATGAGCAGTTCTTC. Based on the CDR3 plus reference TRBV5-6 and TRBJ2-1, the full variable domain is DAGVTQSPTHLIKTRGQQVTLRCSPKSGHDTVSWYQQALGQGPQFIFQYYEEEERQRGNFPDRFSGHQFPNYSSELNVNALLLGDSALYLCASSPSPRRAGSGYNEQFFGPGTRLTVL.

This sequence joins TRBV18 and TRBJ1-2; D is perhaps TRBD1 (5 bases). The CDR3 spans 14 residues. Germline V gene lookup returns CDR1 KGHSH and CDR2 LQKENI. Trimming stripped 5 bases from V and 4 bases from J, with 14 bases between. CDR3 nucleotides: TGTGCCAGCTCAAATACGCAGGGAGGCTATGGCTACACCTTC. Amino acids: CASSNTQGGYGYTF.

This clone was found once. The DNA for the CDR3 is TGTGCCAGCAGTGATAGGCAGGGTTCCACTGAAGCTTTCTTT. Amino acids: CASSDRQGSTEAFF. The chain carries TRBV6-1 and TRBJ1-1; D might be TRBD1 (5 bases). The CDR3 runs to 14 residues. Trimming took 3 bases from V and 4 from J, leaving 12 bases between them. CDR1 and CDR2 from the germline V gene are MNHNS and SASEGT.

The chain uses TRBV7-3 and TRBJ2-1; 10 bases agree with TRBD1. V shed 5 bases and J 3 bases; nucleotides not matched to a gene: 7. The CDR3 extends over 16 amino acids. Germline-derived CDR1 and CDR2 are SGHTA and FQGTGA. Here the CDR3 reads CASSATGTGVYNEQFF. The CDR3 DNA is TGTGCCAGCAGCGCCACCGGGACAGGGGTCTACAATGAGCAGTTCTTC.

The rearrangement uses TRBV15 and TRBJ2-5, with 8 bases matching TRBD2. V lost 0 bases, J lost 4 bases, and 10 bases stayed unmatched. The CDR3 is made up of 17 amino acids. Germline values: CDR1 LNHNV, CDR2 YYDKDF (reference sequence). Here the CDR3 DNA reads TGTGCCACCAGCAGAGATCCTTCAGGTAGCGGGACAGAGACCCAGTACTTC. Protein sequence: CATSRDPSGSGTETQYF.